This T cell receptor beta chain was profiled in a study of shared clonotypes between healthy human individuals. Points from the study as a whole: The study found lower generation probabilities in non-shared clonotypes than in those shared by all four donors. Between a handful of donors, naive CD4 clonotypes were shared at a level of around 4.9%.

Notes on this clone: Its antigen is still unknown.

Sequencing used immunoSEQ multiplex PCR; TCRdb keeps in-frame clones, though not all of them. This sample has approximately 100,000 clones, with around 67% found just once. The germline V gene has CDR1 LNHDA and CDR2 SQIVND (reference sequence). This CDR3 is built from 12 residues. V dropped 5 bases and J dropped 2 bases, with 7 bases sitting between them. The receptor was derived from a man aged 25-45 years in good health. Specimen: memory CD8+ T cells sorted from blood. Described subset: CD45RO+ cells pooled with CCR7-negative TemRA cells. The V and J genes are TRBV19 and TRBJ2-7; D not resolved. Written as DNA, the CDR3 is TGTGCCAGTAGTGAAACCCCCTACGAGCAGTACTTC. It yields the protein CASSETPYEQYF. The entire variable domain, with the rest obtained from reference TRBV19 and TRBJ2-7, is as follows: DGGITQSPKYLFRKEGQNVTLSCEQNLNHDAMYWYRQDPGQGLRLIYYSQIVNDFQKGDIAEGYSVSREKKESFPLTVTSAQKNPTAFYLCASSETPYEQYFGPGTRLTVT.